The 28 T cell receptor beta chains below come from one sample, sequenced in a study of T cells in Graves' hyperthyroidism and ophthalmopathy. RNA transcripts served as the template for amplifying TCR beta CDR3 regions. The study used the HTBI primer set for a first-round RT-PCR of the TCR CDR3. MiXCR, applied by TCRdb to the multiplex PCR reads, yields one record per CDR3 protein. The repertoire includes hundreds of thousands of distinct CDR3 sequences, about 14% of them detected once, and 4% to 5.5% sits in the top ten. Sequencing input: blood. These receptors all stem from a middle-aged woman with Graves' ophthalmopathy.

This clonotype has ten or more counts. The chain joins TRBV20-1 to TRBJ2-2, with 7 bases fitting TRBD2. J was trimmed by 1 base and V by 2 bases; bases with no gene match: 10. Germline CDR1 and CDR2: DFQATT and SNEGSKA (reference sequence). This CDR3 is 17 amino acids long. CDR3 DNA sequence: TGCAGTGCTAGAAGCGGCGGGAGAATGGAGAACACCGGGGAGCTGTTTTTT. It codes for CSARSGGRMENTGELFF.

This chain joins TRBV19 and TRBJ2-3, with TRBD2 matching 9 bases. Trimming took 9 bases from V and 3 from J; bases not matched to a gene: 10. This CDR3 has 15 amino acids. The germline CDR1 and CDR2 sequences are LNHDA and SQIVND (reference sequence). The CDR3 loop is CASTLAGAGTDTQYF. The CDR3 DNA is TGTGCCAGCACCTTAGCGGGAGCGGGAACAGATACGCAGTATTTT.

This clonotype was recorded many times. The chain combines TRBV29-1 with TRBJ1-1; D unclear. The CDR3 is 14 amino acids. V was trimmed by 3 bases and J by 7 bases, leaving 18 bases between them. Germline-derived CDR1 and CDR2 are SQVTM and ANQGSEA. This CDR3 is CSVEEFERSGEAFF. For the CDR3, the DNA is TGCAGCGTTGAGGAATTCGAACGGTCGGGTGAAGCTTTCTTT. Based on the CDR3 plus reference TRBV29-1 and TRBJ1-1, the full variable domain is SAVISQKPSRDICQRGTSLTIQCQVDSQVTMMFWYRQQPGQSLTLIATANQGSEATYESGFVIDKFPISRPNLTFSTLTVSNMSPEDSSIYLCSVEEFERSGEAFFGQGTRLTVV.

This clonotype was recorded many times. This sequence joins TRBV14 and TRBJ1-1; D is unresolved. CDR3 size: 11 residues. With 6 bases removed from V and 7 bases from J, the gap between germline ends came to 9 bases. Germline assignment: CDR1 SGHDN and CDR2 FVKESK. CDR3 loop: CASSRGSEAFF. The DNA for the CDR3 is TGTGCCAGCAGTCGCGGGAGTGAAGCTTTCTTT.

This chain uses TRBV19 with TRBJ2-6; possible D gene TRBD1, 5 bases. Germline V gene sequence: CDR1 LNHDA, CDR2 SQIVND (reference sequence). V lost 7 bases to trimming and J lost 4 bases, with 14 bases between them. This CDR3 region has 15 residues. This chain's CDR3 is CASKGVKIGANVLTF. CDR3 nucleotide sequence: TGTGCCAGTAAAGGGGTTAAGATCGGGGCCAACGTCCTGACTTTC. The variable domain in full, completed from reference TRBV19 and TRBJ2-6, reads DGGITQSPKYLFRKEGQNVTLSCEQNLNHDAMYWYRQDPGQGLRLIYYSQIVNDFQKGDIAEGYSVSREKKESFPLTVTSAQKNPTAFYLCASKGVKIGANVLTFGAGSRLTVL.

This clonotype occurred many times. V and J are TRBV6-5 and TRBJ2-7, with 8 bases that match TRBD1. The germline V gene has CDR1 MNHEY and CDR2 SVGAGI. This CDR3 has 14 amino acids. Trimming at V came to 3 bases and at J to 6 bases, leaving 7 bases not matched to a gene. The CDR3 sequence: CASSYFDRGGEQYF. The DNA of the CDR3 is TGTGCCAGCAGTTATTTCGACAGGGGTGGCGAGCAGTACTTC.

This clonotype was seen repeatedly, ten times or more. This rearrangement joins TRBV28 to TRBJ1-5, with a possible D match to TRBD1 (6 bases). The CDR3 has 15 residues. Trimming removed 7 bases at V and 6 bases at J, with 19 bases between. Germline V gene sequence: CDR1 MDHEN, CDR2 SYDVKM. DNA of the CDR3: TGTGCCAGCACTAGGGGGGGGGGAGTGGGTCAGCCCCAGCATTTT. Translation gives CASTRGGGVGQPQHF.

This clonotype has only a few counts. This chain links TRBV4-1 with TRBJ2-2; D is unresolved. Trimming pared 0 bases from V and 4 bases from J, leaving 6 bases between. CDR1 is MGHRA, CDR2 YSYEKL, per germline. The CDR3 consists of 14 residues. This CDR3 is CASSQEWGTGELFF. The CDR3 DNA sequence: TGCGCCAGCAGCCAAGAGTGGGGCACCGGGGAGCTGTTTTTT.

This clonotype was recorded many times. This sequence joins TRBV7-9 and TRBJ1-1; 9 nucleotides align to TRBD1. Germline V lookup: CDR1 SEHNR, CDR2 FQNEAQ (reference sequence). This CDR3 contains 15 residues. V dropped 3 bases and J dropped 5; count of bases not matched to a gene: 7. The CDR3 reads CASSLPGTGRTEAFF. The CDR3 nucleotides are TGTGCCAGCAGCTTGCCCGGGACAGGGCGTACTGAAGCTTTCTTT. The whole variable domain, filled in from reference TRBV7-9 and TRBJ1-1, reads DTGVSQNPRHKITKRGQNVTFRCDPISEHNRLYWYRQTLGQGPEFLTYFQNEAQLEKSRLLSDRFSAERPKGSFSTLEIQRTEQGDSAMYLCASSLPGTGRTEAFFGQGTRLTVV.

This clonotype was seen many times. The gene calls are TRBV11-2 and TRBJ1-2; no clear D gene. The CDR3 contains 13 residues. Trimming stripped 5 bases from V and 6 bases from J, with 13 bases between. The germline CDR1 and CDR2 sequences are SGHAT and FQNNGV. The CDR3 spells CASSPDLRDGYTF. The CDR3 nucleotides read TGTGCCAGCAGCCCGGACCTTAGGGATGGCTACACCTTC.

In its sample, this clonotype was seen a few times. This chain uses TRBV27 with TRBJ2-7; D not resolved. Germline CDR1 reads MNHEY; CDR2 reads SMNVEV (reference sequence). CDR3 length equals 11 residues. Trimming removed 8 bases at V and 7 bases at J, with 12 bases between. CDR3 sequence: CASPKRAEQYF. DNA for the CDR3: TGTGCCAGCCCCAAGCGAGCTGAGCAGTACTTC.

This clonotype has at least ten counts. This rearrangement joins TRBV6-5 to TRBJ1-4, with 7 bases identical to TRBD1. This CDR3 spans 15 amino acids. V lost 2 bases and J lost 5; bases outside the gene matches: 5. The V gene's germline CDR1 is MNHEY and CDR2 SVGAGI. The CDR3 bases are TGTGCCAGCAGTTACACGACAGGGACAAATGAAAAACTGTTTTTT. Encoded protein: CASSYTTGTNEKLFF.

In its sample, this clonotype is medium-sized. A junction end diverges from the germline sequence, so it may reflect a read error. This rearrangement joins TRBV28 to TRBJ2-5, with D uncertain. Germline V gives CDR1 MDHEN, CDR2 SYDVKM. The CDR3 sequence is 12 residues long. The CDR3 nucleotides read TGTGCCAGCAGCTTATCCCGTGAGACCCAGTACTTC. Residues: CASSLSRETQYF.

This clonotype has a count of ten or more. The chain employs TRBV7-9 and TRBJ1-6; TRBD1 is a possible D gene (5 bases). The CDR3 runs to 16 residues. Germline-derived CDR1 and CDR2 are SEHNR and FQNEAQ (reference sequence). Trimming took 1 base from V and 5 from J, leaving 12 bases between them. This CDR3 reads CASSLGAGLDNSPLHF. In DNA form, the CDR3 reads TGTGCCAGCAGCTTAGGAGCAGGGCTTGATAATTCACCCCTCCACTTT.

This clonotype was counted at least ten times. CDR3 sequence reads: CAISEKLANQETQYF. The CDR3 region has the DNA TGTGCCATCAGTGAGAAGCTAGCGAACCAAGAGACCCAGTACTTC. The chain couples TRBV10-3 to TRBJ2-5; a weak D match, TRBD2 (6 bases). Trimming took 2 bases from V and 0 from J, leaving 10 bases between them. Germline CDR1 ENHRY, CDR2 SYGVKD. CDR3 length: 15 amino acids.

There are many counts of this clonotype. V and J are TRBV20-1 and TRBJ2-7; 10 positions agree with TRBD1. The CDR3 runs 14 residues. Germline V gene data show CDR1 as DFQATT and CDR2 as SNEGSKA (reference sequence). V trimming: 5 bases; J trimming: 4 bases; junction bases outside the gene matches: 8. For the CDR3, the DNA is TGCAGTGCTGGCGACAGGGGGCGGAAATACGAGCAGTACTTC. Protein: CSAGDRGRKYEQYF.

This clonotype was seen repeatedly, ten times or more. This sequence joins TRBV11-2 and TRBJ2-2; D is undetermined. With 0 bases removed from V and 8 bases from J, the gap between germline ends came to 7 bases. The CDR3 spans 13 residues. Germline values: CDR1 SGHAT, CDR2 FQNNGV. DNA for the CDR3: TGTGCCAGCAGCTTAGAGCAACGTGGGGAGCTGTTTTTT. Translated: CASSLEQRGELFF.

The table lists this clonotype with many counts. The chain employs TRBV20-1 and TRBJ2-4; D may be TRBD2 (6 bases). Germline values: CDR1 DFQATT, CDR2 SNEGSKA (reference sequence). The CDR3 contains 15 residues. V shed 0 bases and J shed 7 bases, with 16 bases lying between them. CDR3 residues: CSARDWREPWNIQYF. CDR3 nucleotides: TGCAGTGCTAGAGATTGGAGGGAGCCTTGGAACATTCAGTACTTC.

This clonotype was seen repeatedly, ten times or more. The chain carries TRBV12-3 or TRBV12-4 and TRBJ2-7; D is possibly TRBD1 or TRBD2 (5 bases each). The V end lost 3 bases, the J end lost 7 bases, and 10 bases lay between the germline ends. The CDR3 covers 12 residues. The DNA of the CDR3 is TGTGCCAGCAGTTTGGGGGTTGGGGAGCAGTACTTC. Encoded protein: CASSLGVGEQYF.

The V and J genes are TRBV6-5 and TRBJ1-3; tentative D call: TRBD1 (6 bases). The germline V gene has CDR1 MNHEY and CDR2 SVGAGI. The CDR3 sequence is 16 residues long. V lost 2 bases and J 4 bases, leaving 15 bases between the germline ends. The CDR3 sequence: CASSYPYRVPGNTIYF. The DNA for the CDR3 is TGTGCCAGCAGTTACCCCTACAGGGTGCCGGGAAACACCATATATTTT.

This clonotype was counted at least ten times. The chain links TRBV20-1 to TRBJ2-7, with 13 bases identical to TRBD2. After removal of 0 bases from V and 5 bases from J, the junction contained 10 bases not matched to a gene. The CDR3 length is 17 residues. CDR1 is DFQATT and CDR2 is SNEGSKA in the germline V gene (reference sequence). Here the CDR3 reads CSARDSLLAGGYHEQYF. In DNA, the CDR3 is TGCAGTGCTAGAGATAGCTTACTAGCGGGAGGGTACCACGAGCAGTACTTC.

The chain couples TRBV7-2 to TRBJ1-1; no clear D gene. Germline assignment: CDR1 SGHTA and CDR2 FQGNSA. The CDR3 length is 11 residues. V shed 4 bases and J shed 10 bases, with 10 bases lying between them. The CDR3, as DNA: TGTGCCAGCAGCTCAAGGCACGGAGCTTTCTTT. It codes for CASSSRHGAFF.

This clonotype was seen only a few times. The chain recombines TRBV11-2 with TRBJ2-5; D call uncertain. Germline V gene data show CDR1 as SGHAT and CDR2 as FQNNGV. V was clipped by 6 bases and J by 5 bases, with 7 bases between them. The CDR3 sequence is 11 residues long. CDR3 region: CASRKGETQYF. The CDR3 coding sequence is TGTGCCAGCAGGAAAGGGGAGACCCAGTACTTC.

The genes are TRBV30 and TRBJ2-2; 7 bases are a match to TRBD2. Germline CDR1 reads GTSNPN; CDR2 reads SVGIG (reference sequence). The ends lost 3 bases at V and 6 bases at J; junction bases unmatched: 7. CDR3 length equals 14 residues. The CDR3 region is CAWRYSGHSGELFF. The CDR3 DNA follows: TGTGCCTGGAGGTATAGCGGGCATTCCGGGGAGCTGTTTTTT. Full variable domain (rest looked up from reference TRBV30 and TRBJ2-2): SQTIHQWPATLVQPVGSPLSLECTVEGTSNPNLYWYRQAAGRGLQLLFYSVGIGQISSEVPQNLSASRPQDRQFILSSKKLLLSDSGFYLCAWRYSGHSGELFFGEGSRLTVL.

The sample holds many counts of this clonotype. The gene calls are TRBV2 and TRBJ2-6; the D is unclear. Germline CDR1 reads SNHLY; CDR2 reads FYNNEI. The CDR3 length is 12 residues. Deletions cut 7 bases from V and 9 bases from J, with 10 bases between. The CDR3 is CASTLNDNVLTF. The CDR3 DNA reads as TGTGCCAGCACTCTGAATGACAACGTCCTGACTTTC.

The CDR3 protein is CSASGQGRETQYF. The CDR3 DNA reads as TGCAGTGCTAGCGGTCAGGGGAGAGAGACCCAGTACTTC. The chain has TRBV20-1 and TRBJ2-5, with D perhaps matching TRBD1 (6 bases). Trimming removed 3 bases at V and 4 bases at J, with 12 bases between. Germline values: CDR1 DFQATT, CDR2 SNEGSKA (reference sequence). This CDR3 is 13 amino acids long.

The chain links TRBV7-2 to TRBJ1-1; D possibly corresponds to TRBD1 (5 bases). CDR3 length: 14 amino acids. Trimming stripped 7 bases from V and 0 bases from J, with 12 bases between. Germline V CDR1 and CDR2: SGHTA, FQGNSA. The CDR3 region is CASTETALNTEAFF. Written as DNA, the CDR3 is TGTGCCAGCACCGAGACAGCTTTGAACACTGAAGCTTTCTTT.

This clonotype occurred many times. The chain links TRBV15 to TRBJ2-7, with a tentative D call TRBD1 (6 bases). V shed 0 bases and J shed 3 bases, with 12 bases lying between them. There are 15 residues in the CDR3. Germline V gene data show CDR1 as LNHNV and CDR2 as YYDKDF (reference sequence). For the CDR3, the DNA is TGTGCCACCAGCAGAGATTGGGGCAGGGGCTACGAGCAGTACTTC. It translates to CATSRDWGRGYEQYF.